This T cell receptor beta chain was sequenced during a study of identical twins. TCRdb called the 5' RACE reads again in MiXCR, with one record for every CDR3 protein. Of 470,000 or so distinct CDR3 sequences listed, 24% are singletons. The CDR3 has 14 amino acids. CDR1 is SGHNT, CDR2 YYREEE, per germline (reference sequence). With 4 bases clipped from V and 8 bases from J, the junction kept 9 bases outside the gene matches. These same data were also listed under a study on T cells expressing NK-cell markers.

The chain employs TRBV5-4 and TRBJ1-2, with 9 bases lining up with TRBD1. This clonotype originated in a woman aged 18-30 years in good health. The specimen sequenced was CD4+ T cells sorted from blood. CDR3 bases: TGTGCCAGCAGCCTCTTGGGACAGGGCCAGGGCTACACCTTC. This sequence encodes CASSLLGQGQGYTF.